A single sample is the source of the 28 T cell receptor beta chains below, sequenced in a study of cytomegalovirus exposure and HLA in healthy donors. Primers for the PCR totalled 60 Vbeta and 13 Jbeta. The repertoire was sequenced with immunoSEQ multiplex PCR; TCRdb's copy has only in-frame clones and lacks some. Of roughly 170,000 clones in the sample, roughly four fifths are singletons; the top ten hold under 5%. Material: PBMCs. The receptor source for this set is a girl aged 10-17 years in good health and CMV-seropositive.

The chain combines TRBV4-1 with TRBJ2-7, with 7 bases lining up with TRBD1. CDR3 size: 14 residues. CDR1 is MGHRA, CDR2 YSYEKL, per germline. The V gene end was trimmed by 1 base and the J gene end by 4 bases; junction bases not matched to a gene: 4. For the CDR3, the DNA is TGCGCCAGCAGCCAAGCCGGGACAGAATACGAGCAGTACTTC. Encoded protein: CASSQAGTEYEQYF.

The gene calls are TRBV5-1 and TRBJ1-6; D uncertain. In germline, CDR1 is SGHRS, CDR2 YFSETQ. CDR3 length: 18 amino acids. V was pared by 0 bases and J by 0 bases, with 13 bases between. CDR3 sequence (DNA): TGCGCCAGCAGCTTGGCCGGTTTGGGGAGCTCCTATAATTCACCCCTCCACTTT. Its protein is CASSLAGLGSSYNSPLHF.

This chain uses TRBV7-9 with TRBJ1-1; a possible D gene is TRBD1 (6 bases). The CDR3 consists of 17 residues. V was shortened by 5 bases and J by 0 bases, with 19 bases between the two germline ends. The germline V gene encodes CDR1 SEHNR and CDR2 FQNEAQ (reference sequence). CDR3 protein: CASSQARQDLMNTEAFF. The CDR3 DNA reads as TGTGCCAGCAGCCAAGCCCGACAGGATTTGATGAACACTGAAGCTTTCTTT.

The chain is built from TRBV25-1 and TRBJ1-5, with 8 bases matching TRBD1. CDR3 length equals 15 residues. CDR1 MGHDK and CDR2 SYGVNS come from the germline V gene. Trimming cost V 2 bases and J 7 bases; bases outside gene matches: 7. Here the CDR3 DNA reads TGTGCCAGCAGTGAAGGGGGCAGGGGGCTCCAGCCCCAGCATTTT. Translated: CASSEGGRGLQPQHF.

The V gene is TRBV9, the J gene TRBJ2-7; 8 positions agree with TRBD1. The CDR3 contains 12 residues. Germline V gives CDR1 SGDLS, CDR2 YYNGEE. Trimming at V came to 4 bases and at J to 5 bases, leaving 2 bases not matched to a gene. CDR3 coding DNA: TGTGCCAGCAGCCCGACAGGGGACGAGCAGTACTTC. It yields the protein CASSPTGDEQYF. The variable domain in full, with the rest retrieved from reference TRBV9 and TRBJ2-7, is DSGVTQTPKHLITATGQRVTLRCSPRSGDLSVYWYQQSLDQGLQFLIQYYNGEERAKGNILERFSAQQFPDLHSELNLSSLELGDSALYFCASSPTGDEQYFGPGTRLTVT.

The CDR3 bases are TGTGCCAGCAGTGACGGCAGGGGGTCCTACGAGCAGTACTTC. This encodes CASSDGRGSYEQYF. The chain has TRBV6-1 and TRBJ2-7; 7 nucleotides match TRBD1. Per the germline V gene, CDR1 is MNHNS and CDR2 is SASEGT. The CDR3 is 14 amino acids. The trim removed 3 bases at V and 1 base at J, leaving 3 bases unmatched.

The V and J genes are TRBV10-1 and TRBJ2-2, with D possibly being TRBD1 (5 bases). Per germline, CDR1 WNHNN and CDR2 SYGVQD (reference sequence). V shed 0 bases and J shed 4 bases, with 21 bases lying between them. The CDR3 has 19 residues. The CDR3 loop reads CASSESFGRQGQSTGELFF. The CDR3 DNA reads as TGCGCCAGCAGTGAGTCGTTTGGTCGGCAGGGTCAAAGCACCGGGGAGCTGTTTTTT.

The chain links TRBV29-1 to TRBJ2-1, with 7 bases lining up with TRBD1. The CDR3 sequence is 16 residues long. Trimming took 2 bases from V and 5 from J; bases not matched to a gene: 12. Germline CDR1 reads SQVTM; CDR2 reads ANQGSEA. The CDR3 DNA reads TGCAGCGTTGAAATTGGTGGGACAGCGTTAAACAATGAGCAGTTCTTC. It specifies CSVEIGGTALNNEQFF.

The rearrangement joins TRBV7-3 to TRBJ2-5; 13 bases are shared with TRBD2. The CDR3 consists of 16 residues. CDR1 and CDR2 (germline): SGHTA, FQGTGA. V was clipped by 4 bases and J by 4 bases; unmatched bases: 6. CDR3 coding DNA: TGTGCCAGCAGCTCTTCGACTAGCGGGGGGAGAGAGACCCAGTACTTC. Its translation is CASSSSTSGGRETQYF.

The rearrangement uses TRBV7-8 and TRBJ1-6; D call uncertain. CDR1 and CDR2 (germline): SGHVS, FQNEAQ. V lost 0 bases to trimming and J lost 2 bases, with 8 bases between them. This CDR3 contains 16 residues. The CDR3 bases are TGTGCCAGCAGCTTAGCGGAGTTCACCTATAATTCACCCCTCCACTTT. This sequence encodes CASSLAEFTYNSPLHF.

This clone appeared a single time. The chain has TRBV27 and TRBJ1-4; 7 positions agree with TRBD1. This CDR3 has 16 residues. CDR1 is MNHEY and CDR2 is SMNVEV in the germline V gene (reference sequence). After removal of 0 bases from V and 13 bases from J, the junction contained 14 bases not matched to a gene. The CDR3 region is CASSLSLGGGQEGLFF. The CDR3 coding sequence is TGTGCCAGCAGTTTATCCTTAGGGGGCGGTCAAGAAGGACTGTTTTTT.

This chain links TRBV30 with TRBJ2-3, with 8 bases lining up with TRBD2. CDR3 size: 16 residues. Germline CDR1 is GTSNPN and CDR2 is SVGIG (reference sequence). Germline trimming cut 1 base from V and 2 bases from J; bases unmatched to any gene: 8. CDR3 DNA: TGTGCCTGGAGTGCCCTCGGGGGGGGAAACACAGATACGCAGTATTTT. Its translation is CAWSALGGGNTDTQYF. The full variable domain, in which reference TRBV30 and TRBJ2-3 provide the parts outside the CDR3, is SQTIHQWPATLVQPVGSPLSLECTVEGTSNPNLYWYRQAAGRGLQLLFYSVGIGQISSEVPQNLSASRPQDRQFILSSKKLLLSDSGFYLCAWSALGGGNTDTQYFGPGTRLTVL.

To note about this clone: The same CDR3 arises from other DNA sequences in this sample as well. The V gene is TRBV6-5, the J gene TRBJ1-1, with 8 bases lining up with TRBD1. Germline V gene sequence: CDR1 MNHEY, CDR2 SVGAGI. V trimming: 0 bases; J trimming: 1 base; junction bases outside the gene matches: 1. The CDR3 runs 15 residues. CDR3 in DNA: TGTGCCAGCAGTTACTCGGACAGGGCGAACACTGAAGCTTTCTTT. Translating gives CASSYSDRANTEAFF.

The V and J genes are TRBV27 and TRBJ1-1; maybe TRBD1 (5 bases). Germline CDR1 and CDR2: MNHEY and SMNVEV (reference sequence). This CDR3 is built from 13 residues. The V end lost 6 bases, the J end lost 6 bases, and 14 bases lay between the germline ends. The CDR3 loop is CASRQQVRAEAFF. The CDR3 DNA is TGTGCCAGCAGGCAACAGGTCAGAGCTGAAGCTTTCTTT.

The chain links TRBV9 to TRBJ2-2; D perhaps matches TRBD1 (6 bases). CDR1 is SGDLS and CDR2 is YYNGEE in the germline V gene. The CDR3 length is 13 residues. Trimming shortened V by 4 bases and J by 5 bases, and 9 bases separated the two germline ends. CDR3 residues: CASSRTVTGELFF. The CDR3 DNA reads TGTGCCAGCAGCAGGACAGTAACCGGGGAGCTGTTTTTT.

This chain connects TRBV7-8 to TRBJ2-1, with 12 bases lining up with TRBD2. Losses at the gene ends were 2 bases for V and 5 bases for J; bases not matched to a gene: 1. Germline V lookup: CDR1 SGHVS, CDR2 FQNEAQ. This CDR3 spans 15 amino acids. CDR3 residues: CASSLRLAGDNEQFF. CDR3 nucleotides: TGTGCCAGCAGCTTAAGACTAGCGGGAGACAATGAGCAGTTCTTC.

The CDR3 region has the DNA TGTGCCAGTACTCCCCGGGGGGCAGCCCCGTACAATGAGCAGTTCTTC. This gives the protein CASTPRGAAPYNEQFF. The V and J genes are TRBV19 and TRBJ2-1; TRBD2 might be the D (7 bases). The CDR3 loop spans 16 amino acids. CDR1 is LNHDA and CDR2 is SQIVND in the germline V gene (reference sequence). V lost 7 bases and J lost 4, with 20 bases in between.

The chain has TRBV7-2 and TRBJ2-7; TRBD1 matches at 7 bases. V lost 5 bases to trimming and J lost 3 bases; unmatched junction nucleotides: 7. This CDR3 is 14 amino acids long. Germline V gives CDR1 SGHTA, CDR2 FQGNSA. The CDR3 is CASSPQGQNYEQYF. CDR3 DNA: TGTGCCAGCAGCCCCCAGGGACAGAACTACGAGCAGTACTTC.

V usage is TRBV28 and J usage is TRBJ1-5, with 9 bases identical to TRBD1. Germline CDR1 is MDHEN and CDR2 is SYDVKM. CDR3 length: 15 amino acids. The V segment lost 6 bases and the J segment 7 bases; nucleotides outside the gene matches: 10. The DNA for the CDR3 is TGTGCCAGCAGCCGAGGGACAGGGACGGGCCAGCCCCAGCATTTT. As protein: CASSRGTGTGQPQHF. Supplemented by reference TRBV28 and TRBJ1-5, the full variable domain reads DVKVTQSSRYLVKRTGEKVFLECVQDMDHENMFWYRQDPGLGLRLIYFSYDVKMKEKGDIPEGYSVSREKKERFSLILESASTNQTSMYLCASSRGTGTGQPQHFGDGTRLSIL.

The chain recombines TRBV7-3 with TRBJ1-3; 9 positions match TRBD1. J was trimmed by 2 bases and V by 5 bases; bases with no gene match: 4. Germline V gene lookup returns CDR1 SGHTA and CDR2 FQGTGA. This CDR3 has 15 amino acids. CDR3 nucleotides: TGTGCCAGCAGCCCCGGGACAGGGACTGGAAACACCATATATTTT. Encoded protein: CASSPGTGTGNTIYF.

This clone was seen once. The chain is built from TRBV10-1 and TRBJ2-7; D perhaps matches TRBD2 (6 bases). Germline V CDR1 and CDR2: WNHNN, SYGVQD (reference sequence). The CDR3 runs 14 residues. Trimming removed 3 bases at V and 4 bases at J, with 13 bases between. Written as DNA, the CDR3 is TGCGCCAGCAGTGACCGGGACGGGGGATACGAGCAGTACTTC. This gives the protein CASSDRDGGYEQYF.

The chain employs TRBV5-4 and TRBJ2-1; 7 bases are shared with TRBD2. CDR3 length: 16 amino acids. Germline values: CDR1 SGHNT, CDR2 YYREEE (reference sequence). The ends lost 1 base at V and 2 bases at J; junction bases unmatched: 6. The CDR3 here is CASSLHPAGTYNEQFF. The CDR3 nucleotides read TGTGCCAGCAGCTTGCATCCAGCGGGGACCTACAATGAGCAGTTCTTC.

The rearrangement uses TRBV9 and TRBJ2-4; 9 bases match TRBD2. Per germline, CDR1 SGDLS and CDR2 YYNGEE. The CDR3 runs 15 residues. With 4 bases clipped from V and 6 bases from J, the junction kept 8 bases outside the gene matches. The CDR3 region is CASSPEGGRVNIQYF. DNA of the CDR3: TGTGCCAGCAGCCCCGAGGGCGGGAGGGTAAACATTCAGTACTTC. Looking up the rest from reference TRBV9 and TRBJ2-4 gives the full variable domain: DSGVTQTPKHLITATGQRVTLRCSPRSGDLSVYWYQQSLDQGLQFLIQYYNGEERAKGNILERFSAQQFPDLHSELNLSSLELGDSALYFCASSPEGGRVNIQYFGAGTRLSVL.

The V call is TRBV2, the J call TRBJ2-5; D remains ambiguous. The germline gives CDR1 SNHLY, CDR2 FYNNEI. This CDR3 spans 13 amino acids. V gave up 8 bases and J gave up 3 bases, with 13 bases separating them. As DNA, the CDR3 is TGTGCCAGCGAGTTGCACCCCAAAGAGACCCAGTACTTC. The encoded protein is CASELHPKETQYF. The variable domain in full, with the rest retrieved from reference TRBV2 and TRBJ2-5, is EPEVTQTPSHQVTQMGQEVILRCVPISNHLYFYWYRQILGQKVEFLVSFYNNEISEKSEIFDDQFSVERPDGSNFTLKIRSTKLEDSAMYFCASELHPKETQYFGPGTRLLVL.

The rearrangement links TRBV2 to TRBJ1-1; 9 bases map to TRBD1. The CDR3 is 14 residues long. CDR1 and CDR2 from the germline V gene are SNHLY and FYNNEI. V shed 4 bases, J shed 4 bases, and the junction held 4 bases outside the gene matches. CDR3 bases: TGTGCCAGCAGTGTCGGGGACAGGGCCACTGAAGCTTTCTTT. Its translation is CASSVGDRATEAFF.

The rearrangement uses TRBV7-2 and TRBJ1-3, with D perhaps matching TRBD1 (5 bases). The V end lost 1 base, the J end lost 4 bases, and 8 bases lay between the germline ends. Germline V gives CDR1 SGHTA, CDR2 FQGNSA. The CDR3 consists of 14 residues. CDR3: CASSLGGLGNTIYF. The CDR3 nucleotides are TGTGCCAGCAGCTTAGGGGGACTCGGAAACACCATATATTTT.

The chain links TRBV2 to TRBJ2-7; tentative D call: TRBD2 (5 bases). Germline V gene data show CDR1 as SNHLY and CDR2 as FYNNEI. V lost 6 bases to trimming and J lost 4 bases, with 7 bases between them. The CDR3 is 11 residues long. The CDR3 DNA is TGTGCCAGCAGGACGGGGTACGAGCAGTACTTC. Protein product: CASRTGYEQYF.

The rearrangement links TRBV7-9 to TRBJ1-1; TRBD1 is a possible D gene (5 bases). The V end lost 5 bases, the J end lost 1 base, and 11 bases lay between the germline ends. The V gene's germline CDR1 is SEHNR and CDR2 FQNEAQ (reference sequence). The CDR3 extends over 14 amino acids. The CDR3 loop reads CASSPGHPNTEAFF. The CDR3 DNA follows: TGTGCCAGCAGCCCCGGACACCCGAACACTGAAGCTTTCTTT. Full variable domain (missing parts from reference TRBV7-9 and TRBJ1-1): DTGVSQNPRHKITKRGQNVTFRCDPISEHNRLYWYRQTLGQGPEFLTYFQNEAQLEKSRLLSDRFSAERPKGSFSTLEIQRTEQGDSAMYLCASSPGHPNTEAFFGQGTRLTVV.